These 21 T cell receptor beta chains were sequenced from one sample in a study of control samples from healthy donors and cancer patients (dated by TCRdb to 2018 to 2020). Library construction relied on the immunoSEQ multiplex PCR assay. Drawn from immuneACCESS, this table holds only the in-frame rearrangements with V and J called that TCRdb kept. Clones are partly lost; checked studies trace under half to an unresolved V gene and leave the rest unexplained. This sample holds 100,000 to 130,000 clones; about 80% were observed only once. Roughly 6.5% of the sample is held by the ten biggest clonotypes. Source material: blood. The origin of the receptors is a man younger than 35 in good health.

The chain recombines TRBV2 with TRBJ2-2, with a possible D match to TRBD2 (6 bases). The V and J ends lost 3 bases and 6 bases respectively, with 17 bases between them. This CDR3 region has 16 residues. The germline V gene has CDR1 SNHLY and CDR2 FYNNEI. CDR3 sequence (DNA): TGTGCCAGCAGTGATGGGGTCTTGACTAGTGCCGGGGAGCTGTTTTTT. This encodes CASSDGVLTSAGELFF.

The chain recombines TRBV5-1 with TRBJ2-1; 8 nucleotides line up with TRBD1. Germline V gives CDR1 SGHRS, CDR2 YFSETQ. J gave up 9 bases and V 0 bases, and 8 bases lay outside the gene matches. The CDR3 length is 15 residues. The CDR3 loop is CASSLGAGGLTEQFF. The CDR3 nucleotides read TGCGCCAGCAGCTTGGGTGCAGGGGGCTTGACTGAGCAGTTCTTC.

This sequence joins TRBV7-2 and TRBJ1-3; D not resolved. CDR3 length equals 16 residues. The V gene lost 2 bases and the J gene lost 0 bases, with 11 bases spanning the gap. Germline assignment: CDR1 SGHTA and CDR2 FQGNSA. CDR3 residues: CASSLTRTDSGNTIYF. For the CDR3, the DNA is TGTGCCAGCAGCTTAACCAGGACCGACTCTGGAAACACCATATATTTT.

The chain carries TRBV11-1 and TRBJ2-5; no reliable D call. This CDR3 is built from 13 residues. CDR1 and CDR2 from the germline V gene are SGHAT and FQDESV (reference sequence). V was shortened by 1 base and J by 5 bases, with 8 bases between the two germline ends. CDR3 protein: CASSLDRRETQYF. CDR3 coding DNA: TGTGCCAGCAGCTTAGATCGGCGGGAGACCCAGTACTTC. Full variable domain (outside the CDR3, taken from reference TRBV11-1 and TRBJ2-5): EAEVAQSPRYKITEKSQAVAFWCDPISGHATLYWYRQILGQGPELLVQFQDESVVDDSQLPKDRFSAERLKGVDSTLKIQPAELGDSAMYLCASSLDRRETQYFGPGTRLLVL.

The chain recombines TRBV29-1 with TRBJ2-7, with a tentative D call TRBD2 (6 bases). Trimming stripped 5 bases from V and 1 base from J, with 18 bases between. This CDR3 is built from 15 residues. Germline V gives CDR1 SQVTM, CDR2 ANQGSEA. The CDR3 nucleotides read TGCAGCGTTATCCGGGAGCCGAGTAGTTCCTACGAGCAGTACTTC. As protein: CSVIREPSSSYEQYF.

The chain couples TRBV4-1 to TRBJ2-7, with TRBD2 matching 12 bases. V was pared by 1 base and J by 2 bases, with 6 bases of the junction left unmatched. The germline CDR1 and CDR2 sequences are MGHRA and YSYEKL. This CDR3 region has 17 residues. Here the CDR3 reads CASSQVYLAGGAYEQYV. The CDR3 coding sequence is TGCGCCAGCAGCCAAGTTTATCTAGCGGGGGGGGCCTACGAGCAGTACGTC.

The chain recombines TRBV7-2 with TRBJ2-3, with 8 bases identical to TRBD2. The CDR3 has 15 residues. The trim removed 5 bases at V and 6 bases at J, leaving 10 bases unmatched. CDR1 is SGHTA, CDR2 FQGNSA, per germline. The CDR3 region has the DNA TGTGCCAGCAGCCTTGGGCGGGGGGCAGTTGATACGCAGTATTTT. Its protein product is CASSLGRGAVDTQYF.

This chain joins TRBV3-1 (or the pseudogene TRBV3-2) and TRBJ1-1; possible D gene TRBD1, 5 bases. Germline CDR1 LGHDT, CDR2 YNNKEL (reference sequence). CDR3 size: 16 residues. With 1 base removed from V and 1 base from J, the gap between germline ends came to 13 bases. The CDR3 bases are TGTGCCAGCAGCCAAGTCATTAGGGACCGGAACACTGAAGCTTTCTTT. It encodes CASSQVIRDRNTEAFF.

The chain links TRBV19 to TRBJ1-4, with TRBD1 matching 10 bases. CDR1 LNHDA and CDR2 SQIVND come from the germline V gene (reference sequence). V lost 5 bases and J lost 8; bases outside the gene matches: 11. This CDR3 has 16 amino acids. CDR3 DNA sequence: TGTGCCAGTAGTCCACCCGGGACAGGGGAGAGGGAAAAACTGTTTTTT. This codes for CASSPPGTGEREKLFF.

V is TRBV19 and J is TRBJ1-1, with a possible D match to TRBD1 (6 bases). This CDR3 is built from 14 residues. In germline, CDR1 is LNHDA, CDR2 SQIVND (reference sequence). Deletions cut 3 bases from V and 4 bases from J, with 12 bases between. CDR3 region: CASSMRGGTTEAFF. The CDR3 region has the DNA TGTGCCAGTAGTATGCGAGGGGGGACCACTGAAGCTTTCTTT.

The V gene is TRBV5-1, the J gene TRBJ2-5, with D tentatively TRBD1 (5 bases). The CDR3 runs to 15 residues. Germline-derived CDR1 and CDR2 are SGHRS and YFSETQ. The ends were cut back, 0 bases at V and 5 bases at J, with 14 bases in the middle. The CDR3 reads CASSLVGEKGETQYF. The CDR3 DNA reads TGCGCCAGCAGCTTGGTTGGAGAGAAGGGGGAGACCCAGTACTTC.

The gene calls are TRBV27 and TRBJ1-4; no reliable D call. CDR3 length equals 14 residues. Germline V gene sequence: CDR1 MNHEY, CDR2 SMNVEV (reference sequence). With 5 bases removed from V and 4 bases from J, the gap between germline ends came to 11 bases. This CDR3 reads CASSPQSGNEKLFF. The CDR3, as DNA: TGTGCCAGCAGTCCTCAGAGCGGTAATGAAAAACTGTTTTTT.

In its sample, this clone was seen once. The chain combines TRBV3-1 (or the pseudogene TRBV3-2) with TRBJ2-3, with 11 bases that match TRBD2. With 7 bases clipped from V and 0 bases from J, the junction kept 6 bases outside the gene matches. The V gene's germline CDR1 is LGHDT and CDR2 YNNKEL (reference sequence). This CDR3 is built from 16 residues. The CDR3: CASTHSGGVSTDTQYF. The DNA of the CDR3 is TGTGCCAGCACCCATAGCGGGGGGGTTAGCACAGATACGCAGTATTTT.

The chain couples TRBV6-4 to TRBJ1-1; TRBD1 matches 7 bases. CDR3 length: 15 amino acids. Germline V gene data show CDR1 as MRHNA and CDR2 as SNTAGT. V trimming: 0 bases; J trimming: 4 bases; junction bases outside the gene matches: 5. The CDR3 here is CASSDSTEGATEAFF. CDR3 nucleotide sequence: TGTGCCAGCAGTGACTCTACAGAGGGGGCCACTGAAGCTTTCTTT.

This chain joins TRBV15 and TRBJ2-2, with unresolved D. Deletions cut 6 bases from V and 9 bases from J, with 20 bases between. This CDR3 has 15 amino acids. Germline V gene sequence: CDR1 LNHNV, CDR2 YYDKDF (reference sequence). The DNA of the CDR3 is TGTGCCACCAGTAAAGAGAACCTACCCCGTTGGGAGCTGTTTTTT. Translating gives CATSKENLPRWELFF.

This chain connects TRBV12-3 or TRBV12-4 to TRBJ1-2; D not resolved. The CDR3 is 12 amino acids. V was cut by 3 bases and J by 5 bases, with 7 bases left in between. CDR3 sequence: CASSFSGYGYTF. CDR3 nucleotides: TGTGCCAGCAGTTTCTCCGGGTATGGCTACACCTTC.

As DNA, the CDR3 is TGCAGCGTTCGGCACCGACCCAATGACAATGAGCAGTTCTTC. This codes for CSVRHRPNDNEQFF. The chain employs TRBV29-1 and TRBJ2-1; no reliable D call. V lost 5 bases to trimming and J lost 5 bases, with 16 bases between them. The CDR3 loop spans 14 amino acids. Germline-derived CDR1 and CDR2 are SQVTM and ANQGSEA.

The CDR3 DNA sequence: TGTGCCAGTAGTATGAGACAGGGCTTCGGGGGAGCGGAGACCCAGTACTTC. This translates into CASSMRQGFGGAETQYF. The chain joins TRBV19 to TRBJ2-5, with a weak D call TRBD1 (7 bases). Trimming took off 3 bases at V and 5 bases at J, with 22 bases between the two ends. Germline V gene lookup returns CDR1 LNHDA and CDR2 SQIVND (reference sequence). The CDR3 is made up of 17 amino acids.

The chain couples TRBV12-2 to TRBJ1-4. TRBV12-2 is a pseudogene. The length of the CDR3 is 15 residues. CDR3 bases: TGTGCAAGTCGCCCGAAAAAGGGGGGCGCAGAAAAACTGTTTTTT. It is translated as CASRPKKGGAEKLFF.

There are a few counts of this clone. The chain is built from TRBV29-1 and TRBJ1-1; D is uncertain. The CDR3 length is 12 residues. The V gene's germline CDR1 is SQVTM and CDR2 ANQGSEA. The V end was cut by 5 bases, the J end by 3 bases, with 10 bases between. The CDR3 sequence: CSVSTQYTEAFF. For the CDR3, the DNA is TGCAGCGTTAGCACTCAGTACACTGAAGCTTTCTTT.

V gene TRBV20-1 combines with J gene TRBJ2-7; 7 positions agree with TRBD1. Germline V lookup: CDR1 DFQATT, CDR2 SNEGSKA (reference sequence). The CDR3 has 11 amino acids. The V segment lost 7 bases and the J segment 1 base; nucleotides outside the gene matches: 1. The CDR3 sequence is CSGQGSYEQYF. The CDR3 DNA reads as TGCAGTGGACAGGGATCCTACGAGCAGTACTTC.